Presented here are 5 T cell receptor beta chains from one specimen sequenced in a study of technical replicates of blood from a few donors (dated by TCRdb to the late 2010s). The receptor library was made with the immunoSEQ multiplex PCR assay. Imported from immuneACCESS, the table was reduced by TCRdb to in-frame sequences with V and J called. These copies leave out some clones; in studies compared against another copy, an unresolved V gene accounts for under half, and the cause of the remainder is not known. Counted in this sample were about 89,000 clones; roughly 94% of them appeared once. Jointly, the top ten make up 0.24% of the sample. Sequencing was done on a sample of T cells isolated from PBMCs. The source is a human donor in good health.

J is TRBJ2-1 and V is TRBV4-1; D possibly corresponds to TRBD2 (6 bases). Germline V gene sequence: CDR1 MGHRA, CDR2 YSYEKL. Trimming took 1 base from V and 6 from J, leaving 19 bases between them. The CDR3 covers 17 residues. The CDR3 nucleotides read TGCGCCAGCAGCCAAGGGTTACTAGCCCCTAAGAGCAATGAGCAGTTCTTC. Amino acids: CASSQGLLAPKSNEQFF.

The rearrangement uses TRBV30 and TRBJ2-4, with D hard to call. The CDR3 has 12 amino acids. With 4 bases removed from V and 7 bases from J, the gap between germline ends came to 11 bases. CDR1 and CDR2 (germline): GTSNPN, SVGIG (reference sequence). CDR3: CAWMMAGNIQYF. CDR3 coding DNA: TGTGCCTGGATGATGGCAGGCAACATTCAGTACTTC.

This chain connects TRBV27 to TRBJ2-5, with D tentatively TRBD1 (6 bases). The germline V gene has CDR1 MNHEY and CDR2 SMNVEV (reference sequence). V lost 4 bases and J lost 3, with 15 bases in between. This CDR3 is built from 15 residues. CDR3 in amino acids: CASSSGTPGKETQYF. CDR3 DNA sequence: TGTGCCAGCAGTTCCGGGACACCTGGAAAAGAGACCCAGTACTTC.

This clone was recorded once. V usage is TRBV29-1 and J usage is TRBJ1-2; unclear D gene. V dropped 4 bases and J dropped 4 bases, with 7 bases sitting between them. This CDR3 is built from 11 residues. Germline V gene data show CDR1 as SQVTM and CDR2 as ANQGSEA. The CDR3 region is CSVASGYGYTF. The CDR3 DNA reads TGCAGCGTTGCCTCCGGCTATGGCTACACCTTC.

The J gene is TRBJ2-7, the V gene TRBV28; 9 bases match TRBD2. This CDR3 region has 14 residues. J was trimmed by 4 bases and V by 5 bases; bases with no gene match: 6. Germline assignment: CDR1 MDHEN and CDR2 SYDVKM. The CDR3 DNA sequence: TGTGCCAGCAGTGATAGCGGGAGAGGGTACGAGCAGTACTTC. Translating gives CASSDSGRGYEQYF.